A selection of T cell receptor beta chains follows, all from one sample in a study of blood T cell repertoires in COVID-19. The method was immunoSEQ multiplex PCR; TCRdb's version includes in-frame clones alone and lacks a portion of them. Altogether around 450,000 clones are present, about 89% being singletons, with the ten largest covering around 4.4%. The specimen was peripheral blood. The origin of the receptors is a woman between 25 and 40 years old with acute or convalescent COVID-19. The CDR3 runs from the conserved cysteine through the conserved F or W. The order of the fields is CDR3 length, V gene, D gene, J gene, clone size, CDR3 DNA, CDR3 protein. The D gene is left open where the match is weak. Not all rows give a size; the values are once, few, many and, for expanded clones, a class.

>13|TRBV28|NA|TRBJ1-6|NA
TGTGCCAGCAGCTCCAACCATCGGTCACCCCTCCACTTT
CASSSNHRSPLHF
>14|TRBV25-1|TRBD1|TRBJ1-2|NA
TGTGCCAGCAGTGAATCCGACAGGGTGAGAGGCTACACCTTC
CASSESDRVRGYTF
>16|TRBV6-5|NA|TRBJ2-2|NA
TGTGCCAGCAGTTTCACCGAAGCTATGAACACCGGGGAGCTGTTTTTT
CASSFTEAMNTGELFF
>16|TRBV10-3|TRBD1|TRBJ2-5|NA
TGTGCCATCGCCCCGGGACAGGGGGCGTTTAGAGAGACCCAGTACTTC
CAIAPGQGAFRETQYF
>17|TRBV2|TRBD2|TRBJ2-7|few
TGTGCCAGCAGTGAAGCGCGGCTAGCGGTTTCCTCCTACGAGCAGTACTTC
CASSEARLAVSSYEQYF
>14|TRBV18|NA|TRBJ1-2|few
TGTGCCAGCTCACCACAACAGGGCAACTATGGCTACACCTTC
CASSPQQGNYGYTF
>15|TRBV4-2|TRBD1|TRBJ2-7|few
TGTGCCAGCAGCCAAGAAACAGGGGGGATCCCGGAGCAGTACTTC
CASSQETGGIPEQYF
>13|TRBV28|TRBD1|TRBJ1-2|few
TGTGCCAGCAGTCACGACAGGGTGAGTGGCTACACCTTC
CASSHDRVSGYTF
>20|TRBV6-2/TRBV6-3|NA|TRBJ1-5|NA
TGTGCCAGCAGTAGAGCCCGGACAGCCGATCCCGATTATAGCAATCAGCCCCAGCATTTT
CASSRARTADPDYSNQPQHF
>13|TRBV27|NA|TRBJ1-4|once
TGTGCCAGCAGTTTATCACAGGGTGGAAAACTGTTTTTT
CASSLSQGGKLFF
>16|TRBV24-1|NA|TRBJ2-1|NA
TGTGCCACCAGTGATTCGCCGGGACTCCGAGCACTTGAGCAGTTCTTC
CATSDSPGLRALEQFF
>14|TRBV10-1|NA|TRBJ2-5|few
TGCGCCAGCAGTGTTGGGGGCCCTCGGGAGACCCAGTACTTC
CASSVGGPRETQYF
>16|TRBV19|TRBD1|TRBJ2-4|NA
TGTGCCAGTAGTATATTCGGACAGGGAGCCAAAAACATTCAGTACTTC
CASSIFGQGAKNIQYF
>15|TRBV11-2|NA|TRBJ2-2|NA
TGTGCCAGCAAAACCGGGACATCGAACACCGGGGAGCTGTTTTTT
CASKTGTSNTGELFF
>18|TRBV30|NA|TRBJ1-3|NA
TGTGCCTGGAGCGCCCTCACTTATGACAGAAGAAGTGGAAACACCATATATTTT
CAWSALTYDRRSGNTIYF
>15|TRBV5-1|NA|TRBJ2-3|NA
TGCGCCAGCAGCTTGGACGGGACTTGGACAGATACGCAGTATTTT
CASSLDGTWTDTQYF
>15|TRBV9|TRBD1|TRBJ2-7|NA
TGTGCCAGCAGCGTAGCGGGACAGGGCACGTACGAGCAGTACTTC
CASSVAGQGTYEQYF
>15|TRBV4-1|NA|TRBJ2-5|once
TGCGCCAGCAGCCGAGGCCCTAACGGAATGGAGACCCAGTACTTC
CASSRGPNGMETQYF
>12|TRBV7-9|NA|TRBJ2-7|NA
TGTGCCAGCGCGGAAAATCCCTACGAGCAGTACTTC
CASAENPYEQYF
>17|TRBV18|TRBD1|TRBJ1-3|NA
TGTGCCAGCTCATCTCCTGGACAGGGGGCTGGTGGAAACACCATATATTTT
CASSSPGQGAGGNTIYF
>14|TRBV29-1|TRBD1|TRBJ2-1|NA
TGCAGCGCCGGGACAGGGGCGTTTTACAATGAGCAGTTCTTC
CSAGTGAFYNEQFF
>11|TRBV6-5|NA|TRBJ1-3|NA
TGTGCCAGCAGCATTGGAAACACCATATATTTT
CASSIGNTIYF
>16|TRBV10-3|TRBD1|TRBJ2-1|few
TGTGCCATCAGTGACACGGGGACAGGAGGAGGGAATGAGCAGTTCTTC
CAISDTGTGGGNEQFF
>14|TRBV21-1|NA|TRBJ2-1|NA
TGTGCCAGCAGCAAACGGGGGGGCCACAATGAGCAGTTCTTC
CASSKRGGHNEQFF
>16|TRBV7-2|NA|TRBJ1-1|NA
TGTGCCAGCAGCCCTGACATGAGGAGGGAGAACACTGAAGCTTTCTTT
CASSPDMRRENTEAFF
>15|TRBV10-2|NA|TRBJ2-1|once
TGCGCCAGCAGTGATGAACTAGCTTGGCGACTTGAGCAGTTCTTC
CASSDELAWRLEQFF